Presented here are 27 T cell receptor beta chains from one specimen sequenced in a study of early T cells in non-severe SARS-CoV-2 infection. Via MiXCR, TCRdb re-called the 5' RACE reads, giving one row per CDR3 protein. The table records about 68,000 distinct CDR3 sequences, approximately 10% of them present only once. Material for sequencing was whole blood. The receptors originated from an adult who was a healthcare worker with PCR-confirmed SARS-CoV-2 infection or an uninfected control (not recorded which).

The chain couples TRBV20-1 to TRBJ1-2; the match to TRBD1 covers 10 bases. Germline CDR1 reads DFQATT; CDR2 reads SNEGSKA (reference sequence). V gave up 5 bases and J gave up 3 bases; unmatched junction bases: 3. The CDR3 runs 13 residues. CDR3 amino acids: CSAGTGADYGYTF. As DNA, the CDR3 is TGCAGTGCTGGGACAGGGGCGGACTATGGCTACACCTTC.

This clonotype was detected ten times or more. The gene calls are TRBV15 and TRBJ1-1; D is undetermined. The V and J ends lost 0 bases and 1 base respectively, with 12 bases between them. Germline V CDR1 and CDR2: LNHNV, YYDKDF (reference sequence). CDR3 length equals 16 residues. The CDR3 sequence: CATSRDPDGRNTEAFF. The CDR3 region has the DNA TGTGCCACCAGCAGAGATCCCGACGGGAGGAACACTGAAGCTTTCTTT. The whole variable domain, filled in from reference TRBV15 and TRBJ1-1, reads DAMVIQNPRYQVTQFGKPVTLSCSQTLNHNVMYWYQQKSSQAPKLLFHYYDKDFNNEADTPDNFQSRRPNTSFCFLDIRSPGLGDTAMYLCATSRDPDGRNTEAFFGQGTRLTVV.

This chain links TRBV28 with TRBJ1-5, with a weak D call TRBD1 (6 bases). The V end was cut by 6 bases, the J end by 0 bases, with 12 bases between. Germline assignment: CDR1 MDHEN and CDR2 SYDVKM. The CDR3 spans 15 residues. Written as DNA, the CDR3 is TGTGCCAGCAGGCACAGGGAATATAGCAATCAGCCCCAGCATTTT. This translates into CASRHREYSNQPQHF.

The chain links TRBV10-3 to TRBJ2-3; TRBD2 agrees at 8 bases. CDR1 and CDR2 from the germline V gene are ENHRY and SYGVKD. V lost 8 bases and J lost 0; bases outside the gene matches: 10. CDR3 length equals 16 residues. DNA for the CDR3: TGTGCCATCGGTCCTCTAGCGGGCTCTAGCACAGATACGCAGTATTTT. Translating gives CAIGPLAGSSTDTQYF.

This chain links TRBV6-2 or TRBV6-3 with TRBJ2-7; the D gene is possibly TRBD2 (7 bases). V lost 6 bases and J 5 bases, leaving 14 bases between the germline ends. CDR1 MNHEY and CDR2 SVGEGT come from the germline V gene. The CDR3 loop spans 13 amino acids. The CDR3 nucleotides are TGTGCCAGCAGACAAGGGGGGGTCGACGAGCAGTACTTC. This translates into CASRQGGVDEQYF.

This clonotype was seen more than once but under ten times. The CDR3 is CSARPNYNEQFF. The DNA of the CDR3 is TGCAGTGCTAGACCTAACTACAATGAGCAGTTCTTC. The chain uses TRBV20-1 and TRBJ2-1; D unresolved. Germline assignment: CDR1 DFQATT and CDR2 SNEGSKA (reference sequence). Between the trimmed V and J ends, which lost 2 bases and 3 bases, there was a span of 5 bases. The CDR3 covers 12 residues.

This clonotype was observed a handful of times. J is TRBJ2-2 and V is TRBV5-5; TRBD2 might be the D (6 bases). Germline V lookup: CDR1 SGHKS, CDR2 YYEKEE (reference sequence). Trimming left V 3 bases short and J 7 bases short, with 7 bases between. This CDR3 comprises 12 residues. The CDR3 sequence: CASSWEVGELFF. CDR3 in DNA: TGTGCCAGCAGCTGGGAGGTCGGGGAGCTGTTTTTT.

This clonotype has a handful of counts. This rearrangement joins TRBV11-2 to TRBJ2-3; perhaps D is TRBD1 or TRBD2 (6 bases each). With 6 bases removed from V and 0 bases from J, the gap between germline ends came to 13 bases. CDR1 is SGHAT and CDR2 is FQNNGV in the germline V gene. This CDR3 region has 15 residues. The CDR3 nucleotides are TGTGCCAGCAGTCCGAGGGGGACTAGCACAGATACGCAGTATTTT. This translates into CASSPRGTSTDTQYF.

In its sample, this clonotype was seen a few times. The chain combines TRBV2 with TRBJ2-7; D unresolved. CDR1 is SNHLY and CDR2 is FYNNEI in the germline V gene. CDR3 length: 11 amino acids. Trimming pared 8 bases from V and 4 bases from J, leaving 9 bases between. CDR3 region: CASGFGYEQYF. In DNA form, the CDR3 reads TGTGCCAGCGGCTTTGGGTACGAGCAGTACTTC.

This clonotype turned up a few times. The chain uses TRBV28 and TRBJ2-3; 7 positions agree with TRBD1. Germline V gives CDR1 MDHEN, CDR2 SYDVKM. Trimming took 4 bases from V and 4 from J; bases not matched to a gene: 8. This CDR3 contains 15 residues. The CDR3 region has the DNA TGTGCCAGCAGTTCGATCGACAGGGACGCAGATACGCAGTATTTT. Translation gives CASSSIDRDADTQYF.

The V gene is TRBV29-1, the J gene TRBJ2-1; 7 positions agree with TRBD2. With 0 bases clipped from V and 0 bases from J, the junction kept 14 bases outside the gene matches. The CDR3 runs 19 residues. The V gene's germline CDR1 is SQVTM and CDR2 ANQGSEA. The DNA of the CDR3 is TGCAGCGTTGAAGACCCAGCGGGATTAGAAGGGCCCTCCTACAATGAGCAGTTCTTC. Protein: CSVEDPAGLEGPSYNEQFF.

This clonotype was observed a few times. The chain carries TRBV27 and TRBJ2-5, with 9 bases fitting TRBD2. CDR3 length equals 14 residues. Unmatched junction bases numbered 4, after V lost 6 bases and J lost 2 bases. Per germline, CDR1 MNHEY and CDR2 SMNVEV (reference sequence). CDR3 sequence (DNA): TGTGCCAGCAGACTCCTAGCGGGACAAGAGACCCAGTACTTC. This translates into CASRLLAGQETQYF.

This clonotype was counted only a few times. This rearrangement joins TRBV11-3 to TRBJ2-1, with D perhaps TRBD2 (5 bases). V lost 5 bases and J 2 bases, leaving 10 bases between the germline ends. The CDR3 spans 14 residues. The germline V gene has CDR1 SGHNT and CDR2 YENEEA. The CDR3 region is CASSQMGAYNEQFF. The CDR3, as DNA: TGTGCCAGCAGCCAAATGGGAGCCTACAATGAGCAGTTCTTC.

In nucleotides, the CDR3 is TGTGCCAGCAGCTTGTCGGGGTTAAAAGATTCACCCCTCCACTTT. It is translated as CASSLSGLKDSPLHF. The chain combines TRBV5-5 with TRBJ1-6; D gene unclear. With 1 base removed from V and 8 bases from J, the gap between germline ends came to 13 bases. Germline CDR1 SGHKS, CDR2 YYEKEE (reference sequence). The CDR3 sequence is 15 residues long.

The rearrangement uses TRBV7-9 and TRBJ1-1; possible D gene TRBD1, 5 bases. V lost 3 bases and J lost 1, with 6 bases in between. CDR1 and CDR2 from the germline V gene are SEHNR and FQNEAQ (reference sequence). CDR3 length equals 13 residues. CDR3 in amino acids: CASSFQGNTEAFF. CDR3 sequence (DNA): TGTGCCAGCAGCTTCCAGGGGAACACTGAAGCTTTCTTT.

Note on this clonotype: A junction end diverges from the germline sequence, so it may reflect a read error. The chain couples TRBV25-1 to TRBJ1-2; D unclear. The length of the CDR3 is 14 residues. The germline gives CDR1 MGHDK, CDR2 SYGVNS. The CDR3 loop is CAGSEEPALYGYTF. The DNA of the CDR3 is TGTGCCGGCAGTGAAGAGCCGGCCCTATATGGCTACACCTTC.

This clonotype is classed as medium-sized. The V call is TRBV2, the J call TRBJ2-1; D might be TRBD1 (6 bases). Germline V gene lookup returns CDR1 SNHLY and CDR2 FYNNEI. The V gene lost 6 bases and the J gene lost 0 bases, with 9 bases spanning the gap. The CDR3 has 14 residues. The CDR3 here is CASRAGDSYNEQFF. In DNA, the CDR3 is TGTGCCAGCAGAGCAGGGGACTCCTACAATGAGCAGTTCTTC.

This clonotype has more than one count but fewer than ten. J is TRBJ1-1 and V is TRBV7-9; D not resolved. The V gene lost 2 bases and the J gene lost 3 bases, with 4 bases spanning the gap. Germline V gene lookup returns CDR1 SEHNR and CDR2 FQNEAQ (reference sequence). The length of the CDR3 is 12 residues. CDR3 amino acids: CASSLKDTEAFF. CDR3 nucleotide sequence: TGTGCCAGCAGCTTAAAAGACACTGAAGCTTTCTTT. Complete variable domain (other parts from reference TRBV7-9 and TRBJ1-1): DTGVSQNPRHKITKRGQNVTFRCDPISEHNRLYWYRQTLGQGPEFLTYFQNEAQLEKSRLLSDRFSAERPKGSFSTLEIQRTEQGDSAMYLCASSLKDTEAFFGQGTRLTVV.

This clonotype was seen more than once but under ten times. This rearrangement joins TRBV11-2 to TRBJ2-5; TRBD1 is a possible D gene (7 bases). This CDR3 region has 13 residues. Deletions cut 5 bases from V and 5 bases from J, with 12 bases between. Germline V gives CDR1 SGHAT, CDR2 FQNNGV. CDR3 protein: CASSGGTAETQYF. The CDR3 DNA follows: TGTGCCAGCAGCGGGGGGACAGCGGAGACCCAGTACTTC.

The V call is TRBV6-2 or TRBV6-3, the J call TRBJ2-1, with D uncertain. Germline V lookup: CDR1 MNHEY, CDR2 SVGEGT. The CDR3 is 13 amino acids. With 2 bases removed from V and 6 bases from J, the gap between germline ends came to 8 bases. CDR3 bases: TGTGCCAGCAGTTACGCTCCGGGCAATGAGCAGTTCTTC. Its protein is CASSYAPGNEQFF.

The genes are TRBV27 and TRBJ2-1, with unresolved D. This CDR3 has 16 amino acids. V gave up 3 bases and J gave up 3 bases, with 15 bases separating them. Germline V gene sequence: CDR1 MNHEY, CDR2 SMNVEV (reference sequence). The CDR3 DNA reads as TGTGCCAGCAGTTTCTTAAGGTCAACGGGCTACAATGAGCAGTTCTTC. It is translated as CASSFLRSTGYNEQFF.

This sequence joins TRBV7-9 and TRBJ1-4, with D maybe TRBD1 (6 bases). Germline loops: CDR1 SEHNR, CDR2 FQNEAQ (reference sequence). V lost 2 bases and J lost 2, with 9 bases in between. The CDR3 extends over 15 amino acids. The CDR3 is CASSLLGHTNEKLFF. CDR3 nucleotides: TGTGCCAGCAGCTTACTGGGACACACTAATGAAAAACTGTTTTTT.

The chain links TRBV21-1 to TRBJ2-7; no check of the table's D call, TRBD1, against the DNA was made. TRBV21-1 is a pseudogene locus. The CDR3 contains 15 residues. The CDR3 spells CASSKPGTGRYEQYF. CDR3 coding DNA: TGTGCCAGCAGCAAACCAGGGACAGGTAGATACGAGCAGTACTTC.

This chain uses TRBV9 with TRBJ1-2; 9 bases fit TRBD1. In germline, CDR1 is SGDLS, CDR2 YYNGEE. The V segment lost 2 bases and the J segment 4 bases; nucleotides outside the gene matches: 6. The CDR3 consists of 15 residues. This CDR3 is CASSVGTGQVYGYTF. CDR3 DNA: TGTGCCAGCAGCGTGGGGACAGGGCAGGTCTATGGCTACACCTTC.

The rearrangement links TRBV11-2 to TRBJ1-2; 10 nucleotides match TRBD1. The CDR3 extends over 16 amino acids. J gave up 4 bases and V 5 bases, and 10 bases lay outside the gene matches. Germline V lookup: CDR1 SGHAT, CDR2 FQNNGV. The DNA of the CDR3 is TGTGCCAGCAGCCACCTGACAGGGGGCCCACTCTATGGCTACACCTTC. Protein sequence: CASSHLTGGPLYGYTF.

This clonotype was seen only a few times. This chain uses TRBV20-1 with TRBJ2-1, with 12 nucleotides matching TRBD2. J was trimmed by 9 bases and V by 3 bases; bases with no gene match: 6. The CDR3 contains 14 residues. Per the germline V gene, CDR1 is DFQATT and CDR2 is SNEGSKA (reference sequence). This chain's CDR3 is CSASSSGRVREQFF. As DNA, the CDR3 is TGCAGTGCTAGCTCTAGCGGGAGGGTCCGTGAGCAGTTCTTC.

The chain is built from TRBV27 and TRBJ2-5; TRBD2 matches 9 bases. The trim removed 2 bases at V and 3 bases at J, leaving 4 bases unmatched. The CDR3 sequence is 15 residues long. Germline lookup yields CDR1 MNHEY and CDR2 SMNVEV (reference sequence). CDR3 region: CASSLAGGPKETQYF. CDR3 DNA: TGTGCCAGCAGTTTAGCGGGAGGGCCCAAAGAGACCCAGTACTTC.